The text below deals with one T cell receptor (beta chain). Germline V gene lookup returns CDR1 SGHRS and CDR2 YFSETQ. This CDR3 has 13 amino acids. The V and J ends lost 4 bases and 2 bases respectively, with 10 bases between them. Time point of the sample: cycle 4 day 1 (C4D1), after less than seven weeks of nivolumab. Every single patient, without exception, relapsed after autologous stem cell transplantation, and brentuximab vedotin exposure varied. The entry originates in a study of PD-1 blockade in classical Hodgkin lymphoma. TCRdb keeps only in-frame clones here, not all; method: immunoSEQ multiplex PCR. The data hold 20,000 to 25,000 clones, with 70% to 85% observed a single time.

The sequence was obtained from a human donor with classical Hodgkin lymphoma. The chain employs TRBV5-1 and TRBJ2-7; unclear D gene. Sequences were derived from peripheral blood mononuclear cells (PBMCs), sampled before the fourth cycle of nivolumab. The CDR3 loop reads CASSVGKTYEQYF. The CDR3 DNA reads TGCGCCAGCAGCGTAGGGAAGACCTACGAGCAGTACTTC.